What follows describes a single T cell receptor (beta chain). This clonotype was counted only a few times. Its target antigen remains unknown. No qualities accompany the bases; no much larger clone lies one base away. Library preparation employed PCR. Sequencing relied on an Illumina HiSeq 2500. Molecular barcoding was employed in the preparation of TCR libraries, with unique molecular identifiers being used to normalize TCRbeta repertoire quantification. TCRdb's own reprocessing of the public reads used fastp at Q25 and MiXCR and kept productive beta chains. Rows matching on CDR3 protein sequence are summarized as one entry with the most common DNA and genes. The sample table lists fewer than 90,000 distinct CDR3 sequences, around 6.6% of them with a count of one. The ten most abundant clones make up approximately 2.3% of the sample. This record belongs to a study of T-cell reconstitution after alpha-beta-depleted transplantation in children (dated by TCRdb to the mid-2010s). Regarding the research as a whole: The study quantitatively tracked T-cell immune reconstitution after TCRalphabeta/CD19-depleted allogeneic hematopoietic cell transplantation in children using TCR repertoire profiling.

The CDR3 contains 14 residues, cysteine and phenylalanine counted. This entry keeps only the CDR3 DNA: 42 bases, framed from base 1. Based on the germline V gene, the CDR1 and CDR2 sequences are SGHNT and YENEEA. Trimming removed 5 bases from V and 8 bases from J, leaving 13 bases between the germline ends. This sequence was found in a human donor who donated a stem cell graft to a child with acute lymphoblastic leukemia. The sequence is built from TRBV11-3 and TRBJ1-6; the D gene identity is not certain. Sequences were derived from PBMCs from the stem cell graft donor, sampled from the stem cell graft. This receptor carries the CDR3 CASSPEQADSPLHF. The DNA is as follows: TGTGCCAGCAGCCCGGAACAAGCTGATTCACCCCTCCACTTT.